One sample yielded the 20 T cell receptor beta chains listed below, sequenced in a study of blood T cells in healthy people across ages. For the second PCR, which ran for about 6 to 11 cycles, a sample-barcoded 5' primer and a J-beta primer mix were used. MiXCR, run by TCRdb on the 5' RACE reads, gives a single entry per CDR3 protein. The sample contains some 1,500,000 distinct CDR3 sequences, 35% to 45% of which appear only once. The sample was blood. These receptors all stem from a woman aged 18-29 years in good health.

This clonotype was observed at least ten times. The J gene is TRBJ2-7, the V gene TRBV11-2; TRBD1 agrees at 7 bases. V lost 2 bases to trimming and J lost 3 bases; unmatched junction nucleotides: 10. This CDR3 contains 16 residues. Germline-derived CDR1 and CDR2 are SGHAT and FQNNGV. Here the CDR3 DNA reads TGTGCCAGCAGCTTACAAGGGACAGACTCTTTCTACGAGCAGTACTTC. Translated, it gives CASSLQGTDSFYEQYF.

In this sample, this clonotype turned up a few times. The genes are TRBV6-2 or TRBV6-3 and TRBJ2-5; 10 bases align to TRBD2. Germline assignment: CDR1 MNHEY and CDR2 SVGEGT. J was trimmed by 4 bases and V by 4 bases; bases with no gene match: 6. The CDR3 has 15 residues. As DNA, the CDR3 is TGTGCCAGCAGTTCCGGGGTAGCGGGGGGAGAGACCCAGTACTTC. It codes for CASSSGVAGGETQYF.

This clonotype was found many times. The chain couples TRBV28 to TRBJ2-1, with 8 bases identical to TRBD1. Unmatched junction bases numbered 12, after V lost 7 bases and J lost 7 bases. Germline V gene sequence: CDR1 MDHEN, CDR2 SYDVKM. The CDR3 spans 15 residues. In DNA form, the CDR3 reads TGTGCCAGCACCTCCCCACAGGGGGGTAGAAATGAGCAGTTCTTC. This encodes CASTSPQGGRNEQFF.

This clonotype has just a few counts. The chain has TRBV28 and TRBJ1-2; D is uncertain. CDR1 is MDHEN, CDR2 SYDVKM, per germline. The CDR3 loop spans 13 amino acids. V was trimmed by 7 bases and J by 4 bases, leaving 13 bases between them. CDR3 amino acids: CASTSGSIYGYTF. CDR3 nucleotide sequence: TGTGCCAGCACTTCCGGGTCTATCTATGGCTACACCTTC.

This clonotype was counted between two and nine times. This chain links TRBV12-3 or TRBV12-4 with TRBJ1-5; D perhaps matches TRBD1 (5 bases). Trimming shortened V by 4 bases and J by 5 bases, and 15 bases separated the two germline ends. The CDR3 spans 15 residues. Written as DNA, the CDR3 is TGTGCCAGCAGTTACTGGGGGAGGCCGTATCAGCCCCAGCATTTT. Translating it yields CASSYWGRPYQPQHF.

This clonotype was counted a few times. The chain employs TRBV3-1 and TRBJ2-7; 10 positions match TRBD2. V was clipped by 0 bases and J by 0 bases; unmatched bases: 8. This CDR3 contains 18 residues. CDR1 is LGHDT, CDR2 YNNKEL, per germline (reference sequence). CDR3 in amino acids: CASSQDSGREYSSYEQYF. The CDR3 nucleotides read TGTGCCAGCAGCCAAGACAGCGGGAGGGAGTACAGCTCCTACGAGCAGTACTTC.

The chain is built from TRBV10-3 and TRBJ2-3; 7 bases agree with TRBD2. The V gene's germline CDR1 is ENHRY and CDR2 SYGVKD. This CDR3 contains 12 residues. The V gene end was trimmed by 6 bases and the J gene end by 4 bases; junction bases not matched to a gene: 1. The CDR3 is CAIRAGADTQYF. As DNA, the CDR3 is TGTGCCATCAGGGCGGGGGCAGATACGCAGTATTTT.

This clonotype was seen only a few times. This chain links TRBV2 with TRBJ2-7; TRBD2 might be the D (6 bases). Germline lookup yields CDR1 SNHLY and CDR2 FYNNEI. The V end lost 8 bases, the J end lost 10 bases, and 21 bases lay between the germline ends. The CDR3 contains 13 residues. The CDR3 sequence: CASLSDGSSFQYF. The CDR3, as DNA: TGTGCCAGCCTATCGGACGGGAGCTCCTTCCAGTACTTC.

This clonotype was seen a few times. The CDR3 protein is CASSVGIASTDTQYF. CDR3 DNA: TGTGCCAGCAGCGTAGGGATCGCTAGCACAGATACGCAGTATTTT. This chain connects TRBV9 to TRBJ2-3; no clear D gene. The CDR3 length is 15 residues. Germline V gives CDR1 SGDLS, CDR2 YYNGEE. Trimming shortened V by 0 bases and J by 0 bases, and 8 bases separated the two germline ends.

The V call is TRBV29-1, the J call TRBJ1-2; D may be TRBD1 (6 bases). The CDR3 consists of 13 residues. Trimming cost V 6 bases and J 8 bases, with 19 bases left between them. Germline V gene sequence: CDR1 SQVTM, CDR2 ANQGSEA. The DNA of the CDR3 is TGCAGCGTGCTCCAGGGGTTCGCGTACGGCTACACCTTC. It yields the protein CSVLQGFAYGYTF.

The chain joins TRBV7-9 to TRBJ1-2; the match to TRBD1 covers 8 bases. The CDR3 loop spans 15 amino acids. Germline-derived CDR1 and CDR2 are SEHNR and FQNEAQ (reference sequence). V lost 0 bases and J lost 4; bases outside the gene matches: 4. CDR3 loop: CASSLAGQGSYGYTF. In nucleotides, the CDR3 is TGTGCCAGCAGCTTAGCCGGACAGGGATCCTATGGCTACACCTTC.

This clonotype was observed a handful of times. J is TRBJ1-1 and V is TRBV29-1; D call uncertain. This CDR3 has 12 residues. The V end was cut by 4 bases, the J end by 6 bases, with 12 bases between. Germline CDR1 and CDR2: SQVTM and ANQGSEA. The CDR3 protein is CSVARMGAEAFF. The CDR3 DNA follows: TGCAGCGTTGCCCGGATGGGCGCTGAAGCTTTCTTT.

The V call is TRBV4-3, the J call TRBJ2-5; TRBD1 might be the D (5 bases). Trimming took 0 bases from V and 11 from J, leaving 19 bases between them. CDR1 is LGHNA and CDR2 is YSLEER in the germline V gene. The CDR3 runs to 15 residues. The CDR3 loop reads CASSQDRAGYNEQYF. The CDR3 DNA is TGCGCCAGCAGCCAAGATAGGGCAGGGTATAATGAGCAGTACTTC.

This clonotype was recorded at least ten times. This chain links TRBV4-1 with TRBJ2-3; D gene ambiguous. The CDR3 runs to 12 residues. From germline, CDR1 is MGHRA and CDR2 YSYEKL. Trimming left V 1 base short and J 7 bases short, with 6 bases between. CDR3: CASSQGGYTQYF. In nucleotides, the CDR3 is TGCGCCAGCAGCCAAGGAGGATATACGCAGTATTTT.

This clonotype came up a few times. V is TRBV4-3 and J is TRBJ2-3; no firm D call. The length of the CDR3 is 15 residues. Germline lookup yields CDR1 LGHNA and CDR2 YSLEER. With 3 bases removed from V and 5 bases from J, the gap between germline ends came to 15 bases. Here the CDR3 DNA reads TGCGCCAGCAGCCAGCTGAGTGTAGCCAGAGATACGCAGTATTTT. Residues: CASSQLSVARDTQYF.

This clonotype was seen a few times. The chain carries TRBV5-1 and TRBJ2-1; 8 bases map to TRBD1. CDR3 length: 14 amino acids. J lost 6 bases, V lost 5 bases, and 7 bases had no gene match. Germline CDR1 reads SGHRS; CDR2 reads YFSETQ. CDR3 sequence (DNA): TGCGCCAGCAGGGTGCAGGGGGCGAGCAATGAGCAGTTCTTC. As protein: CASRVQGASNEQFF. The full variable domain, completed using reference TRBV5-1 and TRBJ2-1, is KAGVTQTPRYLIKTRGQQVTLSCSPISGHRSVSWYQQTPGQGLQFLFEYFSETQRNKGNFPGRFSGRQFSNSRSEMNVSTLELGDSALYLCASRVQGASNEQFFGPGTRLTVL.

V usage is TRBV13 and J usage is TRBJ2-6; D unclear. Germline-derived CDR1 and CDR2 are PRHDT and FYEKMQ (reference sequence). The CDR3 extends over 16 amino acids. Trimming shortened V by 2 bases and J by 0 bases, and 8 bases separated the two germline ends. The CDR3 loop reads CASSLNRNSGANVLTF. CDR3 in DNA: TGTGCCAGCAGCTTAAACAGAAACTCTGGGGCCAACGTCCTGACTTTC.

The CDR3 nucleotides are TGCAGCGTTACCCAGGGCATTGCTCAGCCCCAGCATTTT. It yields the protein CSVTQGIAQPQHF. The rearrangement links TRBV29-1 to TRBJ1-5; maybe TRBD1 (5 bases). Between the trimmed V and J ends, which lost 5 bases and 6 bases, there was a span of 14 bases. Germline CDR1 reads SQVTM; CDR2 reads ANQGSEA. CDR3 length: 13 amino acids.

This clonotype was counted many times. J is TRBJ2-1 and V is TRBV7-9, with a tentative D call TRBD2 (6 bases). The J call is in doubt because the DNA end fits TRBJ2-7 better. The CDR3 runs 14 residues. The germline V gene encodes CDR1 SEHNR and CDR2 FQNEAQ (reference sequence). The CDR3: CASSFGSSYNEQYF. In DNA form, the CDR3 reads TGTGCCAGCAGCTTCGGGAGCTCCTACAATGAGCAGTACTTC.

This clonotype was seen once. V is TRBV25-1 and J is TRBJ2-1; D is perhaps TRBD1 (5 bases). Trimming left V 7 bases short and J 8 bases short, with 15 bases between. There are 13 residues in the CDR3. Germline CDR1 reads MGHDK; CDR2 reads SYGVNS. The CDR3 loop is CASIETGADEQFF. DNA for the CDR3: TGTGCCAGCATCGAAACTGGGGCGGATGAGCAGTTCTTC.